The sequence of this T cell receptor (beta chain) was determined in a study of blood T cells in healthy people across ages. Trimming stripped 6 bases from V and 3 bases from J, with 11 bases between. Germline V lookup: CDR1 SQVTM, CDR2 ANQGSEA. The CDR3 is 12 residues long. Each donor's blood draw was 8.5 to 10 milliliters of peripheral blood. In regard to this clonotype: Its antigen is unknown.

General observations from the study: Compared with aged donors, long-lived donors showed fewer expanded clones, suggesting selection.

Primed by a sample-barcoded 5' primer and a J-beta primer mix, a second PCR proceeded for 7 to 11 cycles. One entry per CDR3 protein results from TCRdb running MiXCR on the 5' RACE reads. The table lists over 600,000 distinct CDR3 sequences, 20% to 25% of them singletons. The receptor's source is a man between 65 and 85 years old in good health. This chain uses TRBV29-1 with TRBJ1-2; D possibly corresponds to TRBD1 (5 bases). Source material: blood. Here the CDR3 reads CSVTDGDYGYTF. CDR3 sequence (DNA): TGCAGCGTGACAGATGGTGACTATGGCTACACCTTC. Variable domain in full (rest from reference TRBV29-1 and TRBJ1-2): SAVISQKPSRDICQRGTSLTIQCQVDSQVTMMFWYRQQPGQSLTLIATANQGSEATYESGFVIDKFPISRPNLTFSTLTVSNMSPEDSSIYLCSVTDGDYGYTFGSGTRLTVV.